This T cell receptor (beta chain) emerged from a study of T cell changes during pregnancy in multiple sclerosis (dated by TCRdb to between 2018 and 2021). Background for the entire study: Changes in the T cell repertoire over the course of pregnancy were examined in this study in women with multiple sclerosis.

The CDR3 numbers 16 residues from cysteine through phenylalanine. Only the CDR3 part of the read is kept: 48 bases, read in frame from the first base. Germline trimming: 0 bases from V, 6 bases from J; junction bases outside gene matches: 7. As encoded in the germline V gene, CDR1 is MNHEY while CDR2 is SVGAGI. The library came from the immunoSEQ multiplex PCR assay. Entries here come from immuneACCESS through TCRdb and include only in-frame sequences with V and J called. Some clones fail to appear in such tables; in the studies checked, an unresolved V gene covers under half of the shortfall, and the cause of the remainder is unknown. This sample lists 60,000 to 70,000 clones; about 90% were detected once. Jointly, the top ten make up around 2.5% of the sample. As regards this clone: Which antigen it targets is not known. No qualities accompany the bases; no much larger clone lies one base away.

This clonotype was sampled from a female donor in good health, enrolled as a control in a pregnancy study. The chain couples TRBV6-5 to TRBJ1-2; 10 bases in the junction line up with TRBD1. Specimen: peripheral blood, collected in the second trimester of pregnancy. The DNA sequence reads TGTGCCAGCAGTTACTCGAATCTCGGACAGGGGGATGGCTACACCTTC. Its translation is CASSYSNLGQGDGYTF.